This T cell receptor beta chain appears in the sequencing data of a study of early T cells in non-severe SARS-CoV-2 infection. This clonotype was found many times. The CDR3 is made up of 13 amino acids. CDR1 SNHLY and CDR2 FYNNEI come from the germline V gene. Between the trimmed V and J ends, which lost 7 bases and 5 bases, there was a span of 12 bases. Using its own MiXCR run on the 5' RACE reads, TCRdb lists one record per CDR3 protein. The sample contains about 25,000 distinct CDR3 sequences, 4.4% of which appear only once. The receptor was isolated from an adult who was a healthcare worker with PCR-confirmed SARS-CoV-2 infection or an uninfected control (not recorded which). Source material: whole blood. The chain carries TRBV2 and TRBJ2-1, with D possibly TRBD2 on 5 matching bases. CDR3 region: CASKLVNDNEQFF. CDR3 DNA sequence: TGTGCCAGCAAACTAGTCAACGACAATGAGCAGTTCTTC.